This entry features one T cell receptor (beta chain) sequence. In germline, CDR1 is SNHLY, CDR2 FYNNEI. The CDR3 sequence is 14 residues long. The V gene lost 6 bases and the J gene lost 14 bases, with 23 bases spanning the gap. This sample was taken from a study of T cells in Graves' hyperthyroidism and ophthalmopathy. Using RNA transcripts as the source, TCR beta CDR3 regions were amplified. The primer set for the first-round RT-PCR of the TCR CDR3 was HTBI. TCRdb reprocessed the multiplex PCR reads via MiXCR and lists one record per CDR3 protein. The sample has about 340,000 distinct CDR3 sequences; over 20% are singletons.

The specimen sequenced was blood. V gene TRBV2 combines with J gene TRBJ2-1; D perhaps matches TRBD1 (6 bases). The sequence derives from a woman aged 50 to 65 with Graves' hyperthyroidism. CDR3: CASRPGAVAANEFF. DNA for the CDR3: TGTGCCAGCAGACCAGGGGCGGTTGCCGCTAATGAGTTCTTC.